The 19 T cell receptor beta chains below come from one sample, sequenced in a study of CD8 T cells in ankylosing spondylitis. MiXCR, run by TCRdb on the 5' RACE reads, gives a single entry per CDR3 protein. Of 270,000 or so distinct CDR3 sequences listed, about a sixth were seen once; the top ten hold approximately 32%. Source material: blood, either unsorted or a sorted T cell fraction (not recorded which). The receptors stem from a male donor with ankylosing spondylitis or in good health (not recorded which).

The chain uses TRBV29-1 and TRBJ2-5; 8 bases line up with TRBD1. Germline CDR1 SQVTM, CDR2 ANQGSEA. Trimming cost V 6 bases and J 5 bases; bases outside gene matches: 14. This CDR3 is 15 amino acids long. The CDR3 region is CSVETPDREEETQYF. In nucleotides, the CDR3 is TGCAGCGTCGAAACCCCGGACAGGGAAGAGGAGACCCAGTACTTC.

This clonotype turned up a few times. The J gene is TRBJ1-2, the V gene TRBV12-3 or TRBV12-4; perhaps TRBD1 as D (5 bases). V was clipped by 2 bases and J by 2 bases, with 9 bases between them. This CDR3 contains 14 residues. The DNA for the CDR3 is TGTGCCAGCAGTTTAAGGGGTCAGAACTATGGCTACACCTTC. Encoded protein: CASSLRGQNYGYTF.

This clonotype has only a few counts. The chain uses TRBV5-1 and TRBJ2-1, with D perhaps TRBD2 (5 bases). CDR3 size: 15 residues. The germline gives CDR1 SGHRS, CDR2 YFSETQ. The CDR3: CVTSLDGVGYNEQFF. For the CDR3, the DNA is TGCGTCACCTCCCTGGACGGGGTGGGGTACAATGAGCAGTTCTTC. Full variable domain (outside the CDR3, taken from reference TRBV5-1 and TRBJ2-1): KAGVTQTPRYLIKTRGQQVTLSCSPISGHRSVSWYQQTPGQGLQFLFEYFSETQRNKGNFPGRFSGRQFSNSRSEMNVSTLELGDSALYLCVTSLDGVGYNEQFFGPGTRLTVL.

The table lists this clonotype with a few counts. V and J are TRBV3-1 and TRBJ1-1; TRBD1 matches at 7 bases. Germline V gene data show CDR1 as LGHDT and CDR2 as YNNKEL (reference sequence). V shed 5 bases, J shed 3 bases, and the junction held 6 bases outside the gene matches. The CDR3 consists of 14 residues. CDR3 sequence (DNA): TGTGCCAGCAGCGAGGGGGCGGGGTACACTGAAGCTTTCTTT. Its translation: CASSEGAGYTEAFF. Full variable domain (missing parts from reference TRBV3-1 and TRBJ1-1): DTAVSQTPKYLVTQMGNDKSIKCEQNLGHDTMYWYKQDSKKFLKIMFSYNNKELIINETVPNRFSPKSPDKAHLNLHINSLELGDSAVYFCASSEGAGYTEAFFGQGTRLTVV.

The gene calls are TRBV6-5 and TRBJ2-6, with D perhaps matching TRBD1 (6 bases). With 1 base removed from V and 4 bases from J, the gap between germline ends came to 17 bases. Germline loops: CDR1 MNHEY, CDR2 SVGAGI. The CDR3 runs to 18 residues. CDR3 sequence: CASSYWAGAPGGANVLTF. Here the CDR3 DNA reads TGTGCCAGCAGTTACTGGGCAGGGGCCCCTGGGGGGGCCAACGTCCTGACTTTC.

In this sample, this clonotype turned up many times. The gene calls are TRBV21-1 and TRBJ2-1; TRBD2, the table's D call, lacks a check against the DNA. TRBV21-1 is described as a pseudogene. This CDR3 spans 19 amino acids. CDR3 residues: CASRKISGREIFSYNEQFF. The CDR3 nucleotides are TGTGCCAGCAGGAAAATTAGCGGGAGGGAAATCTTCTCCTACAATGAGCAGTTCTTC.

CDR3 DNA: TGCAGTGCTAGTGTCGCGGACACAGATACGCAGTATTTT. Translation gives CSASVADTDTQYF. The chain combines TRBV20-1 with TRBJ2-3; D unclear. Germline V lookup: CDR1 DFQATT, CDR2 SNEGSKA (reference sequence). This CDR3 region has 13 residues. V lost 3 bases, J lost 2 bases, and 9 bases lay in between.

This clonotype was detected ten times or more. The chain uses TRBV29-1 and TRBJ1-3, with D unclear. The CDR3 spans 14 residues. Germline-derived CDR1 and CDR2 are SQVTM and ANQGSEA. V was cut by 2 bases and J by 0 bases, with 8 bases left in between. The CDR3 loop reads CSVETTVSGNTIYF. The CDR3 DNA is TGCAGCGTTGAAACAACCGTCTCTGGAAACACCATATATTTT.

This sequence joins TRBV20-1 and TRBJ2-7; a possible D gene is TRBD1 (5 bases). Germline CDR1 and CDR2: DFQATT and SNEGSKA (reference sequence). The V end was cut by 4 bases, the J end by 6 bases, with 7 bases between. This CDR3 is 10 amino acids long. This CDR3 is CSAKQGEQYF. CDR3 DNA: TGCAGTGCTAAGCAGGGCGAGCAGTACTTC.

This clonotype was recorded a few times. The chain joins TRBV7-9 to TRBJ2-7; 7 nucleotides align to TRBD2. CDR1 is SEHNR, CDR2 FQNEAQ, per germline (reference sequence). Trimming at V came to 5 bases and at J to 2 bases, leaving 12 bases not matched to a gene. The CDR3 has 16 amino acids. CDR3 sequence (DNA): TGTGCCAGCAGCGGGCGGATAACCGGACTAGCCTACGAGCAGTACTTC. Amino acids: CASSGRITGLAYEQYF.

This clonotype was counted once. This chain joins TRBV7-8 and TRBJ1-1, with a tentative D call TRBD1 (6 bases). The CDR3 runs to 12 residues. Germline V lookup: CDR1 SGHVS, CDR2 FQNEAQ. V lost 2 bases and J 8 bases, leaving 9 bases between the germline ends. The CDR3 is CASSLRRGEAFF. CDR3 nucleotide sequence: TGTGCCAGCAGCTTAAGAAGGGGGGAAGCTTTCTTT.

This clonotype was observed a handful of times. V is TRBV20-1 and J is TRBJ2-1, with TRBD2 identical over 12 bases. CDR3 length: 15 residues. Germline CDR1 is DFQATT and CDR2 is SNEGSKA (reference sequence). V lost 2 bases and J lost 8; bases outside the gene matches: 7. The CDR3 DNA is TGCAGTGCTAGACGTCTAGCGGGAGGGCCCGATGAGCAGTTCTTC. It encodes CSARRLAGGPDEQFF.

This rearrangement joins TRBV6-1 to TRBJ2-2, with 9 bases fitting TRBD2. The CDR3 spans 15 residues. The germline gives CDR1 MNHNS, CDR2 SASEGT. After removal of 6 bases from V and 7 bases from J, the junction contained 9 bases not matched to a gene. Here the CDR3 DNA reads TGTGCCAGCAGAAGTAGCGGGAGCGGTGGCGGGGAGCTGTTTTTT. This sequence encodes CASRSSGSGGGELFF.

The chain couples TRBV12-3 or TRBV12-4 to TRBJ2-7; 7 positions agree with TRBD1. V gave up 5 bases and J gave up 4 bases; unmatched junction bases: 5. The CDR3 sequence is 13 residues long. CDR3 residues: CASSEGGNYEQYF. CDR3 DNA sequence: TGTGCCAGCAGTGAAGGGGGCAATTACGAGCAGTACTTC.

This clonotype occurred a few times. The CDR3 nucleotides are TGTGCCAGCAGTCCGCACCCGGGCAGGGGTAGAGCAGATACGCAGTATTTT. Translation gives CASSPHPGRGRADTQYF. V and J are TRBV12-3 or TRBV12-4 and TRBJ2-3; TRBD1 is a possible D gene (6 bases). V lost 5 bases to trimming and J lost 4 bases, with 22 bases between them. The CDR3 totals 17 residues.

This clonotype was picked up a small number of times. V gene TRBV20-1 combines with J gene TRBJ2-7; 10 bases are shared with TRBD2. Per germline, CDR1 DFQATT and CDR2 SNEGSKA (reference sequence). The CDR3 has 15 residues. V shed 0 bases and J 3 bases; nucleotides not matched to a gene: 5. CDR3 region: CSARDSGTSVYEQYF. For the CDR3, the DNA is TGCAGTGCTAGAGACTCCGGGACTAGCGTCTACGAGCAGTACTTC.

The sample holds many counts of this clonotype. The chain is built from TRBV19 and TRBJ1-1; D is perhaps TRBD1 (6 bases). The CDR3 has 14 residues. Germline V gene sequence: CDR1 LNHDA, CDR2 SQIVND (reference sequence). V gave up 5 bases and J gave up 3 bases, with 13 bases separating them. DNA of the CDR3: TGTGCCAGTAGTGTTACAGGGTGGGACACTGAAGCTTTCTTT. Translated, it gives CASSVTGWDTEAFF.

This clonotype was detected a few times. The CDR3 spells CASRQAHSPLHF. The CDR3 bases are TGTGCCAGCAGGCAGGCTCATTCACCCCTCCACTTT. This chain uses TRBV2 with TRBJ1-6; D not resolved. CDR1 and CDR2 from the germline V gene are SNHLY and FYNNEI. V was cut by 6 bases and J by 8 bases, with 8 bases left in between. The CDR3 runs to 12 residues.

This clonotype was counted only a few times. DNA of the CDR3: TGTGCCAGCAGTTACGGGACTAGCGGGAGCAGCTCCTACAATGAGCAGTTCTTC. This sequence encodes CASSYGTSGSSSYNEQFF. The chain joins TRBV11-2 to TRBJ2-1, with TRBD2 identical over 14 bases. The CDR3 totals 18 residues. Trimming at V came to 6 bases and at J to 0 bases, leaving 7 bases not matched to a gene. Germline V gene sequence: CDR1 SGHAT, CDR2 FQNNGV.